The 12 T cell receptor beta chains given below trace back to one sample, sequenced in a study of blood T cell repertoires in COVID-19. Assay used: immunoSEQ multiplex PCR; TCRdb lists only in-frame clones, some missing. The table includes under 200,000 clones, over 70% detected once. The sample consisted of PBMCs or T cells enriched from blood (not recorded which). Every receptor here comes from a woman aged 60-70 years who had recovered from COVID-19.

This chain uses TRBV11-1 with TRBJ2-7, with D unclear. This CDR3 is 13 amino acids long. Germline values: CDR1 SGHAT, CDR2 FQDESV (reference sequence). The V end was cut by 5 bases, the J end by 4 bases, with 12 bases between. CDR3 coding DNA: TGTGCCAGCAGCCAAACCGGAGAGTACGAGCAGTACTTC. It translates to CASSQTGEYEQYF.

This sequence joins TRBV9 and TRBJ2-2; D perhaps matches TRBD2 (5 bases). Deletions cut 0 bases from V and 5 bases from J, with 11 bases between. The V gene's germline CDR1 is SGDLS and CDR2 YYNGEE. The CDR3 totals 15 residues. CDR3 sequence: CASSVGRSGTGELFF. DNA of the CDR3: TGTGCCAGCAGCGTAGGCAGGTCGGGGACCGGGGAGCTGTTTTTT. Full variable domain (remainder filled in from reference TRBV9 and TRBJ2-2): DSGVTQTPKHLITATGQRVTLRCSPRSGDLSVYWYQQSLDQGLQFLIQYYNGEERAKGNILERFSAQQFPDLHSELNLSSLELGDSALYFCASSVGRSGTGELFFGEGSRLTVL.

CDR3 nucleotide sequence: TGTGCCAGCAGCTTAGTCCCAGGGCTGGGCACTGAAGCTTTCTTT. It yields the protein CASSLVPGLGTEAFF. The V call is TRBV11-2, the J call TRBJ1-1; D might be TRBD1 (5 bases). Germline loops: CDR1 SGHAT, CDR2 FQNNGV. V was pared by 1 base and J by 4 bases, with 13 bases between. The CDR3 runs 15 residues.

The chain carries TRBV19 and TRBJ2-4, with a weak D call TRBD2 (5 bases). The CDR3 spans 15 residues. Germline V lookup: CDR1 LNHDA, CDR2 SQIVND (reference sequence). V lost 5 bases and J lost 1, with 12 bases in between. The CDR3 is CASSAAGEAKNIQYF. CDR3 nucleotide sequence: TGTGCCAGTAGTGCCGCCGGGGAGGCCAAAAACATTCAGTACTTC.

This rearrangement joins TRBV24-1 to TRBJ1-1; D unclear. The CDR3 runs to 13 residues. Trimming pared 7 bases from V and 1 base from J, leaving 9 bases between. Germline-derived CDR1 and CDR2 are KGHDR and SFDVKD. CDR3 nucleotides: TGTGCCACCAGCAGAACAGAGAACACTGAAGCTTTCTTT. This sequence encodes CATSRTENTEAFF.

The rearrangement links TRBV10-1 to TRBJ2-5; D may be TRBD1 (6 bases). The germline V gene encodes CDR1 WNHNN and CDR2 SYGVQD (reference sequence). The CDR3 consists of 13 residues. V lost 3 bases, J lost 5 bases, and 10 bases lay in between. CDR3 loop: CASSDPQGETQYF. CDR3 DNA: TGCGCCAGCAGTGATCCCCAGGGGGAGACCCAGTACTTC.

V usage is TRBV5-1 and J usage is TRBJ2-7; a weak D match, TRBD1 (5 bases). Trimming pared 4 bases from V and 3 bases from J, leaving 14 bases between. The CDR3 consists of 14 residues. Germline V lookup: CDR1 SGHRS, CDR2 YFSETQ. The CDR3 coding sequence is TGCGCCAGCAGCAAACAGGATGGTCTCTACGAGCAGTACTTC. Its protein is CASSKQDGLYEQYF. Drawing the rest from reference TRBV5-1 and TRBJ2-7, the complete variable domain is KAGVTQTPRYLIKTRGQQVTLSCSPISGHRSVSWYQQTPGQGLQFLFEYFSETQRNKGNFPGRFSGRQFSNSRSEMNVSTLELGDSALYLCASSKQDGLYEQYFGPGTRLTVT.

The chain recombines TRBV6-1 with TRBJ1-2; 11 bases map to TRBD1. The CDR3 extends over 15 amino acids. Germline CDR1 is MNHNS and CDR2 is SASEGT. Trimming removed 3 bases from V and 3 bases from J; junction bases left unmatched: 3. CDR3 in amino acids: CASSEDRGLHYGYTF. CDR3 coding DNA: TGTGCCAGCAGTGAGGACAGGGGGCTACACTATGGCTACACCTTC.

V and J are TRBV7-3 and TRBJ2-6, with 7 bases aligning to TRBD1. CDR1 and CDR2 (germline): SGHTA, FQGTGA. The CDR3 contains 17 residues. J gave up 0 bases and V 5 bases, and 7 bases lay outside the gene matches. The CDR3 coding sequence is TGTGCCAGCAGCGCCCCGGGACAGTCCTCTGGGGCCAACGTCCTGACTTTC. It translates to CASSAPGQSSGANVLTF. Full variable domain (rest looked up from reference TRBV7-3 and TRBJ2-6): GAGVSQTPSNKVTEKGKYVELRCDPISGHTALYWYRQSLGQGPEFLIYFQGTGAADDSGLPNDRFFAVRPEGSVSTLKIQRTERGDSAVYLCASSAPGQSSGANVLTFGAGSRLTVL.

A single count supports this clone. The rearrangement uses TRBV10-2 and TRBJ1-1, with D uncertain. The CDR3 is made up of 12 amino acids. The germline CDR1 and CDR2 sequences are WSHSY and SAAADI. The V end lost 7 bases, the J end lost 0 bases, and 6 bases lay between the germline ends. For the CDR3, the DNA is TGCGCCAGCAAACTGTTGAACACTGAAGCTTTCTTT. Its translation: CASKLLNTEAFF.

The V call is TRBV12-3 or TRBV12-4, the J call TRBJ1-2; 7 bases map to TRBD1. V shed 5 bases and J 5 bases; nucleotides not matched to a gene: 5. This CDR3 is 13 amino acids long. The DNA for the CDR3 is TGTGCCAGCAGTAGGGACAGCACGTATGGCTACACCTTC. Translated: CASSRDSTYGYTF.

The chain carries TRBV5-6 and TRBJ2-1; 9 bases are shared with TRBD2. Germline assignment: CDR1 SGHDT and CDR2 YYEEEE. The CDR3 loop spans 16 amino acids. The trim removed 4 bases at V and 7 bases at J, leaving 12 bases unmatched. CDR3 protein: CASSSPGLAFRNEQFF. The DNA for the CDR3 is TGTGCCAGCAGCAGCCCGGGACTAGCTTTTCGGAATGAGCAGTTCTTC. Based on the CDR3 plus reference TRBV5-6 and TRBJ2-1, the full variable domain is DAGVTQSPTHLIKTRGQQVTLRCSPKSGHDTVSWYQQALGQGPQFIFQYYEEEERQRGNFPDRFSGHQFPNYSSELNVNALLLGDSALYLCASSSPGLAFRNEQFFGPGTRLTVL.